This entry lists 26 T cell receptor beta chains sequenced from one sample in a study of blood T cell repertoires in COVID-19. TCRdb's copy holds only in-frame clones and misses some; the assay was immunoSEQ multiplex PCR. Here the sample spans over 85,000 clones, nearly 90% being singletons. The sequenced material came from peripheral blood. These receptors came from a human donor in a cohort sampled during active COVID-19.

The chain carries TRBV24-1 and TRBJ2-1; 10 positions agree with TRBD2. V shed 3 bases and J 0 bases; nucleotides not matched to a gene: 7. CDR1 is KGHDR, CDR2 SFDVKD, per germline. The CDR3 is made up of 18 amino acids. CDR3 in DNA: TGTGCCACCAGTGATCCCGGACTAGCGGAAAACTCCTACAATGAGCAGTTCTTC. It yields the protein CATSDPGLAENSYNEQFF.

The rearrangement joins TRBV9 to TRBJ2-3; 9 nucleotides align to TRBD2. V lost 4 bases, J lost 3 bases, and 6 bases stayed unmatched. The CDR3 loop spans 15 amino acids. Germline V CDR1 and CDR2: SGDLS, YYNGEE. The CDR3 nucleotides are TGTGCCAGCAGCCCCGGGAGCGGGAGGACAGATACGCAGTATTTT. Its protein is CASSPGSGRTDTQYF.

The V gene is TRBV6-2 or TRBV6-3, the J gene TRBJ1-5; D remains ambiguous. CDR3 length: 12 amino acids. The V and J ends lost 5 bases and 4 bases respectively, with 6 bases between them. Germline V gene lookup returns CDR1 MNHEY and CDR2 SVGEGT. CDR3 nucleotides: TGTGCCAGCAGTCAGCGTAATCAGCCCCAGCATTTT. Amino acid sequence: CASSQRNQPQHF.

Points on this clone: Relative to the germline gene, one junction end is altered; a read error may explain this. The CDR3 nucleotides read TGTGCCAGCAGTGACACGGGGGGTAGCACGGATACGCAGTATTTT. Protein: CASSDTGGSTDTQYF. The genes are TRBV6-4 and TRBJ2-3, with 7 bases lining up with TRBD2. The CDR3 sequence is 15 residues long. Germline CDR1 MRHNA, CDR2 SNTAGT.

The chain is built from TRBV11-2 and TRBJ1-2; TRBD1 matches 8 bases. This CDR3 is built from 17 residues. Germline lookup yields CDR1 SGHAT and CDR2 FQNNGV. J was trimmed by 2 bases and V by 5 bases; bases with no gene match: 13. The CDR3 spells CASSPGQGHILNYGYTF. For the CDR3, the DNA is TGTGCCAGCAGCCCTGGACAGGGACATATCCTCAACTATGGCTACACCTTC. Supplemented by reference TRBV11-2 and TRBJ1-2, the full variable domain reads EAGVAQSPRYKIIEKRQSVAFWCNPISGHATLYWYQQILGQGPKLLIQFQNNGVVDDSQLPKDRFSAERLKGVDSTLKIQPAKLEDSAVYLCASSPGQGHILNYGYTFGSGTRLTVV.

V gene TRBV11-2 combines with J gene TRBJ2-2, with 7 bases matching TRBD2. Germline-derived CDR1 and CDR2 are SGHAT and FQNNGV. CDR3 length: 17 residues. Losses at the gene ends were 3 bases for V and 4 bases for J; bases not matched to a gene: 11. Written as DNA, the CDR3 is TGTGCCAGCAGCTTTTCTTCTATCGGGAGGCCCACCGGGGAGCTGTTTTTT. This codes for CASSFSSIGRPTGELFF.

This CDR3 reads CASSEGQAAGNTIYF. The CDR3 nucleotides read TGTGCCAGCAGTGAAGGACAGGCGGCTGGAAACACCATATATTTT. The chain links TRBV6-1 to TRBJ1-3, with D possibly TRBD1 on 6 matching bases. Per the germline V gene, CDR1 is MNHNS and CDR2 is SASEGT. This CDR3 is built from 15 residues. The V end lost 1 base, the J end lost 2 bases, and 9 bases lay between the germline ends.

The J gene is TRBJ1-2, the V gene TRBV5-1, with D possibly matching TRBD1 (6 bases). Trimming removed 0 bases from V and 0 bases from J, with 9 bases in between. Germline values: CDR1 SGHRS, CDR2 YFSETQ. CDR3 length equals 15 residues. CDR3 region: CASSLGDIANYGYTF. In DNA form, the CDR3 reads TGCGCCAGCAGCTTGGGGGACATCGCTAACTATGGCTACACCTTC.

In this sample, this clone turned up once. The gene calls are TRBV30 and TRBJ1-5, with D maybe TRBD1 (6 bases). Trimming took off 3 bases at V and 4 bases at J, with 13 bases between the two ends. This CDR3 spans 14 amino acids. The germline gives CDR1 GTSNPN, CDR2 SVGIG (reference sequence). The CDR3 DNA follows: TGTGCCTGGAGGAGACAGGCCTTTAATCAGCCCCAGCATTTT. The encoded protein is CAWRRQAFNQPQHF. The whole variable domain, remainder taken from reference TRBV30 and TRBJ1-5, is SQTIHQWPATLVQPVGSPLSLECTVEGTSNPNLYWYRQAAGRGLQLLFYSVGIGQISSEVPQNLSASRPQDRQFILSSKKLLLSDSGFYLCAWRRQAFNQPQHFGDGTRLSIL.

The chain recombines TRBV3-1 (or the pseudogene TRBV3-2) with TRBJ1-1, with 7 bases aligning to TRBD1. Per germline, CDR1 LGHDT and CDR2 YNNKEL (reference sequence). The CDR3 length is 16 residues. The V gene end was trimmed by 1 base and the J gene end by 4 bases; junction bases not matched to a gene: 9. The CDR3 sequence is CASSQASPGTATEAFF. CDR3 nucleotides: TGTGCCAGCAGCCAAGCTTCCCCTGGGACAGCCACTGAAGCTTTCTTT.

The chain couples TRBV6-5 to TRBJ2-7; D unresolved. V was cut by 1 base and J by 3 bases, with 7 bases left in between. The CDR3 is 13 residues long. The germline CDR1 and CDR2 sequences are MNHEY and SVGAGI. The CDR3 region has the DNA TGTGCCAGCAGTTACTGGCGGAACTACGAGCAGTACTTC. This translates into CASSYWRNYEQYF.

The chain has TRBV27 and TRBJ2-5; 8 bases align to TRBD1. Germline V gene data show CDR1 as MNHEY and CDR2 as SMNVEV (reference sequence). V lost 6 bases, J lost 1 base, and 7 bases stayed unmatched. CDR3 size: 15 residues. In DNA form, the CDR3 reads TGTGCCAGCAGAGCGCGGACAGGGACCCAAGAGACCCAGTACTTC. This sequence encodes CASRARTGTQETQYF.

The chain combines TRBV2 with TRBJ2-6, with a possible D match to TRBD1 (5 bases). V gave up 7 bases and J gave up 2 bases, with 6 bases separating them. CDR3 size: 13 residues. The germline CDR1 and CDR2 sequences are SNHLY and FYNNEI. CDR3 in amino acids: CASIGAGANVLTF. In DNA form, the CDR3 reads TGTGCCAGCATAGGGGCTGGGGCCAACGTCCTGACTTTC.

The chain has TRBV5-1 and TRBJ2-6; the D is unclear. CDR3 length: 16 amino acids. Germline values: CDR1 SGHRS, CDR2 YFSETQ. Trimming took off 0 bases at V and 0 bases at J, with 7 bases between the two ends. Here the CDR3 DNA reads TGCGCCAGCAGCTTGGGCGGTAACTCTGGGGCCAACGTCCTGACTTTC. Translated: CASSLGGNSGANVLTF.

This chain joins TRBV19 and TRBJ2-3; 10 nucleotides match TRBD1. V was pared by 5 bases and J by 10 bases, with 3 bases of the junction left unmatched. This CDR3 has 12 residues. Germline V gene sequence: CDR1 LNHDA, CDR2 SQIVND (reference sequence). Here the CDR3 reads CASSWDRGPQYF. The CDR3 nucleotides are TGTGCCAGTAGTTGGGACAGGGGCCCGCAGTATTTT.

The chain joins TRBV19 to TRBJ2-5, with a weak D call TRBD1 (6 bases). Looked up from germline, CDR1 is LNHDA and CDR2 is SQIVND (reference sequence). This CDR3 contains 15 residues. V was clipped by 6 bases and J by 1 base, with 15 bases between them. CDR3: CASSTGQLPQETQYF. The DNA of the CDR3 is TGTGCCAGTAGCACAGGACAGTTGCCCCAAGAGACCCAGTACTTC.

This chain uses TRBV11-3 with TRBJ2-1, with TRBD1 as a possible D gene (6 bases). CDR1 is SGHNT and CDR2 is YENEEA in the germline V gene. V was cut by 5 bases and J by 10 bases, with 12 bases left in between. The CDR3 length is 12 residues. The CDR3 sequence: CASSRVRGEQFF. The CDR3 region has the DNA TGTGCCAGCAGCCGAGTCAGGGGAGAGCAGTTCTTC.

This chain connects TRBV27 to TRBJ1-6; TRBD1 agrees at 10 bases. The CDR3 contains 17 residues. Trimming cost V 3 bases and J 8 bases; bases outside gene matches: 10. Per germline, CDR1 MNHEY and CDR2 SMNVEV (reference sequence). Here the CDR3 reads CASSFDRGQLVDSPLHF. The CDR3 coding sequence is TGTGCCAGCAGTTTCGACAGGGGGCAGTTGGTTGATTCACCCCTCCACTTT.

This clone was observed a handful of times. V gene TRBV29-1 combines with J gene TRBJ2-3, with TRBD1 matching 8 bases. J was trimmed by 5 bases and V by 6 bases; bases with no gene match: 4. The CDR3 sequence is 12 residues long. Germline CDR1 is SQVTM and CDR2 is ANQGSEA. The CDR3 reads CSVDGQGDTQYF. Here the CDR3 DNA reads TGCAGCGTGGATGGACAGGGAGATACGCAGTATTTT.

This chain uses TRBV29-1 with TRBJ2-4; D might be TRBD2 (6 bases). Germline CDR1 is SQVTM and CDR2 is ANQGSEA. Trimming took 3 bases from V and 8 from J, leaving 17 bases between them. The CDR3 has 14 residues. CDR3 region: CSVEGLLGKDIQYF. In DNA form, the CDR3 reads TGCAGCGTTGAGGGACTCCTAGGTAAAGACATTCAGTACTTC.

The CDR3 loop reads CASSPGTTGGVSYNSPLHF. In DNA form, the CDR3 reads TGTGCCAGCTCACCCGGGACAACTGGTGGAGTGTCCTATAATTCACCCCTCCACTTT. The chain has TRBV18 and TRBJ1-6; maybe TRBD1 (6 bases). Germline V gene data show CDR1 as KGHSH and CDR2 as LQKENI. The CDR3 loop spans 19 amino acids. V shed 3 bases and J shed 1 base, with 19 bases lying between them. The variable domain in full, completed from reference TRBV18 and TRBJ1-6, reads NAGVMQNPRHLVRRRGQEARLRCSPMKGHSHVYWYRQLPEEGLKFMVYLQKENIIDESGMPKERFSAEFPKEGPSILRIQQVVRGDSAAYFCASSPGTTGGVSYNSPLHFGNGTRLTVT.

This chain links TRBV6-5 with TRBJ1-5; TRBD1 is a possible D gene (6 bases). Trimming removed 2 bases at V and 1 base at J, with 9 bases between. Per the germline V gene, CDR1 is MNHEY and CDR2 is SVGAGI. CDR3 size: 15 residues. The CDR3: CASSYVRGSNQPQHF. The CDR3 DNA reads TGTGCCAGCAGTTACGTCAGGGGCAGCAATCAGCCCCAGCATTTT.

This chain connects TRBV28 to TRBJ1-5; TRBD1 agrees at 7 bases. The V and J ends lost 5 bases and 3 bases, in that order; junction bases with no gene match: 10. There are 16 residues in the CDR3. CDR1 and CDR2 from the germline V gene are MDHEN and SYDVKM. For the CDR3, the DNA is TGTGCCAGCAGTACACAGGGGACGGGGGCCAATCAGCCCCAGCATTTT. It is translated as CASSTQGTGANQPQHF. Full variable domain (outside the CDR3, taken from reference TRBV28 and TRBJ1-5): DVKVTQSSRYLVKRTGEKVFLECVQDMDHENMFWYRQDPGLGLRLIYFSYDVKMKEKGDIPEGYSVSREKKERFSLILESASTNQTSMYLCASSTQGTGANQPQHFGDGTRLSIL.

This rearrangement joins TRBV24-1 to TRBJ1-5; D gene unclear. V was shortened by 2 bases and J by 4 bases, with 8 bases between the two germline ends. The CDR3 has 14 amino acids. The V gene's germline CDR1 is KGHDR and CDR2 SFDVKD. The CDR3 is CATSDSQLNQPQHF. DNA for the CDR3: TGTGCCACCAGTGATTCACAGCTTAATCAGCCCCAGCATTTT.

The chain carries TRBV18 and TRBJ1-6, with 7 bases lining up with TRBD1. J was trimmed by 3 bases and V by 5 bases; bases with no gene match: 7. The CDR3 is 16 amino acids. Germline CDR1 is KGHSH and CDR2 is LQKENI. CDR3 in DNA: TGTGCCAGCTCAGCCGCAGGGGGGAGCTATAATTCACCCCTCCACTTT. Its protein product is CASSAAGGSYNSPLHF.

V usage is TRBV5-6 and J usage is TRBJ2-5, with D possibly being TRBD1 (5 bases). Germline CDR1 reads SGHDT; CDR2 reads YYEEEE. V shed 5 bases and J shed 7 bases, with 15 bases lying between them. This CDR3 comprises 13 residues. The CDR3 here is CASSSDSPSTQYF. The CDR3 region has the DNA TGTGCCAGCAGTTCCGACAGCCCCTCGACCCAGTACTTC.